A single sample gave rise to the 7 T cell receptor beta chains below, sequenced in a study of blood T cells in healthy people across ages. The second PCR ran about 6 to 11 cycles with a sample-barcoded 5' primer and J-beta primers. One entry per CDR3 protein, called by TCRdb with MiXCR from the 5' RACE reads. The data contain roughly 1 million distinct CDR3 sequences, under 30% of them singletons. The sample also formed part of further work on T cells of mothers and their children.

The specimen sequenced was blood. These receptor sequences come from a girl aged 2 to 10 in good health.

Worth noting for this clonotype: A read error may account for a junction end that differs from germline. The rearrangement uses TRBV9 and TRBJ1-1; D uncertain. The CDR3 consists of 13 residues. Germline assignment: CDR1 SGDLS and CDR2 YYNGEE. The CDR3 coding sequence is TGTGCCTGCAGCGTCGACGGGTCGACTGAAGCTTTCTTT. Encoded protein: CACSVDGSTEAFF.

This chain uses TRBV11-2 with TRBJ2-5; D is perhaps TRBD1 (7 bases). This CDR3 spans 13 amino acids. V gave up 5 bases and J gave up 5 bases, with 12 bases separating them. Germline V gene sequence: CDR1 SGHAT, CDR2 FQNNGV. The chain's CDR3 is CASSGAGGETQYF. The CDR3 DNA follows: TGTGCCAGCAGCGGTGCAGGGGGGGAGACCCAGTACTTC.

This chain connects TRBV6-5 to TRBJ2-2; 8 bases map to TRBD1. Germline V gives CDR1 MNHEY, CDR2 SVGAGI. The CDR3 spans 18 residues. The ends lost 1 base at V and 4 bases at J; junction bases unmatched: 11. The CDR3, as DNA: TGTGCCAGCAGTTACTTGGGTTTCGGACAGGGCCCCACCGGGGAGCTGTTTTTT. Translated: CASSYLGFGQGPTGELFF.

V and J are TRBV29-1 and TRBJ2-5; TRBD1 might be the D (5 bases). The J call is uncertain, as TRBJ2-1 better fits the DNA end. The germline gives CDR1 SQVTM, CDR2 ANQGSEA. The CDR3 consists of 17 residues. The CDR3 DNA sequence: TGCAGCGTTGTGGGCAGGGAACCCGTCGGGCGAGTCAATGAGCAGTTCTTC. This encodes CSVVGREPVGRVNEQFF.

CDR3 residues: CASSLSAEYEQYF. Here the CDR3 DNA reads TGTGCCAGCAGCTTGTCGGCAGAATACGAGCAGTACTTC. The chain recombines TRBV5-4 with TRBJ2-5; no reliable D call. Judging by the DNA end, TRBJ2-7 fits better; the J call may be wrong. Germline V lookup: CDR1 SGHNT, CDR2 YYREEE (reference sequence). This CDR3 has 13 residues.

This chain uses TRBV4-3 with TRBJ2-7, with 7 positions matching TRBD1. The germline V gene has CDR1 LGHNA and CDR2 YSLEER. Trimming took 8 bases from V and 1 from J; bases not matched to a gene: 8. The CDR3 consists of 14 residues. As DNA, the CDR3 is TGCGCCAGCGCCCCCGGGACAGATTCCTACGAGCAGTACTTC. Translation: CASAPGTDSYEQYF.

V and J are TRBV21-1 and TRBJ2-5; the table's D call, TRBD1, was not checked against the DNA. TRBV21-1 is designated a pseudogene. This CDR3 comprises 16 residues. CDR3 sequence: CASRRDGTGVGETQYF. The CDR3 DNA sequence: TGTGCCAGCAGGAGGGACGGGACAGGGGTAGGAGAGACCCAGTACTTC.